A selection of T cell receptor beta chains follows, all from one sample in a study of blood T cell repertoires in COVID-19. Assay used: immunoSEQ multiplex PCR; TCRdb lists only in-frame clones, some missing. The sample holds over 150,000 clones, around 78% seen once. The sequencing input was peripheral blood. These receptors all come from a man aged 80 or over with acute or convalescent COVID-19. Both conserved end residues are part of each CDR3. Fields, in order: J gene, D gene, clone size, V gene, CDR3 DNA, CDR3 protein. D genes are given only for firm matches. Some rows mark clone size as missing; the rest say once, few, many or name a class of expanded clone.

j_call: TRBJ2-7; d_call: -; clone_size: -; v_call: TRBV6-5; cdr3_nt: TGTGCCACGAGACATGATCGATACGAGCAGTACTTC; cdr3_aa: CATRHDRYEQYF
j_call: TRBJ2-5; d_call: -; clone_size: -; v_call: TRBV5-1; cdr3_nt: TGCGCCAGCAGCTTCAATAACAGGGAAGAGACCCAGTACTTC; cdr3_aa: CASSFNNREETQYF
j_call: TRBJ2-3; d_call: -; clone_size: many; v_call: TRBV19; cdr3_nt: TGTGCCAGTAGTATGACTAGGAAAGATACGCAGTATTTT; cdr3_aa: CASSMTRKDTQYF
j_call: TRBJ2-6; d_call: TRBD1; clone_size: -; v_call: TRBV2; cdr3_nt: TGTGCCAGCAGGAGGGACAGGGCGAGCTCTGGGGCCAACGTCCTGACTTTC; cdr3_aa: CASRRDRASSGANVLTF
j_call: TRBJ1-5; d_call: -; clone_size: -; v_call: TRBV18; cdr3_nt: TGTGCCAGCTCATCGTACAGAGGGGGTCAGCCCCAGCATTTT; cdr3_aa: CASSSYRGGQPQHF
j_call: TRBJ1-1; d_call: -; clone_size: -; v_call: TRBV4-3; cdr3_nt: TGCGCCAGCAGCCAAGTCGCGGGGAACACTGAAGCTTTCTTT; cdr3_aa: CASSQVAGNTEAFF
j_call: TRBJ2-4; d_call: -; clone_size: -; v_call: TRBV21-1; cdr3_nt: TGTGCCAGCAGCAAAGTAGTGGAGGGCAGGCTAGCCAAAAACATTCAGTACTTC; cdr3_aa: CASSKVVEGRLAKNIQYF
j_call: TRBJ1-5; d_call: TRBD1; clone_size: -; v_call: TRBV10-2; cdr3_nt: TGCGCCAGCACCGACAGGGGGAATCAGCCCCAGCATTTT; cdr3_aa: CASTDRGNQPQHF
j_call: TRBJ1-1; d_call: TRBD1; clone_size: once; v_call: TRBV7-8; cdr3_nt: TGTGCCAGCAGCTTGGGACAGGGGGCTTCGTACACTGAAGCTTTCTTT; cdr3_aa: CASSLGQGASYTEAFF
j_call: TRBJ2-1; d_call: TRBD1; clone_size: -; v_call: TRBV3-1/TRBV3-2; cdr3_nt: TGTGCCAGCAGCCAAGGTCTACAGGGGGGTATCCATGAGCAGTTCTTC; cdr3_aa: CASSQGLQGGIHEQFF
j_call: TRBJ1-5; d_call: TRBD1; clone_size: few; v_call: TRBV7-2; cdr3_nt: TGTGCCAGCAGTCCGGACAGGGCCCGTGGTCAGCCCCAGCATTTT; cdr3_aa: CASSPDRARGQPQHF
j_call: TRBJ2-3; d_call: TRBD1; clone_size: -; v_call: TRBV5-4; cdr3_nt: TGTGCCAGCAGCTATACAGGGGGGACAGATACGCAGTATTTT; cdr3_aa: CASSYTGGTDTQYF
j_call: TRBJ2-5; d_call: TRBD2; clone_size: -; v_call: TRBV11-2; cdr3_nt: TGTGCCAGCAGCTTGGGAGCGGGGGGGCCTTGGGAGACCCAGTACTTC; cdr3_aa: CASSLGAGGPWETQYF
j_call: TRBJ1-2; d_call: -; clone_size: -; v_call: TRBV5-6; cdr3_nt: TGTGCCAGCAGCCCACTGGGGCTCAAGGGGGATTACGGCTACACCTTC; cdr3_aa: CASSPLGLKGDYGYTF
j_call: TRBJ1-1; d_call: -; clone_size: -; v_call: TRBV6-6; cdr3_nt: TGTGCCAGCAGTTACTCGACAGCCCTGGTTACTGAAGCTTTCTTT; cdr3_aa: CASSYSTALVTEAFF
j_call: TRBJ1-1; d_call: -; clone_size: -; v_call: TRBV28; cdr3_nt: TGTGCCAGCAGTTTATTGGCAGGGCGGTTGATCGCGGCTGAAGCTTTCTTT; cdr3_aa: CASSLLAGRLIAAEAFF
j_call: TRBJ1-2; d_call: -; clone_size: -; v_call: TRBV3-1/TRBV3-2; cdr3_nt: TGTGCCAGCAGCCAAGTATCAGGGGCTCACTATGGCTACACCTTC; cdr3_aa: CASSQVSGAHYGYTF
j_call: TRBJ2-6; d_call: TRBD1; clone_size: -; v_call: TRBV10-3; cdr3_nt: TGTGCCATCAGTGGGGACAGGGTTTCCTCTGGGGCCAACGTCCTGACTTTC; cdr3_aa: CAISGDRVSSGANVLTF
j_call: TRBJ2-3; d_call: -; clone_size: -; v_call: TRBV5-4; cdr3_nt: TGTGCCAGCACTAACCGCGGGATAGGAGATACGCAGTATTTT; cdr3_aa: CASTNRGIGDTQYF
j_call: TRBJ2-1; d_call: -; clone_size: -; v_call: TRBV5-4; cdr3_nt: TGTGCCAGCAGCTTGGGGGCTAGCGCCGGCGAGCAGTTCTTC; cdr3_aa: CASSLGASAGEQFF
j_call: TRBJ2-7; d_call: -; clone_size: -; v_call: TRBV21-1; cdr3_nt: TGTGCCAGCAGCCTGCCCCTAACCTACGAGCAGTACTTC; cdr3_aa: CASSLPLTYEQYF
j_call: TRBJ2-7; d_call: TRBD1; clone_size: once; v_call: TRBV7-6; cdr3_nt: TGTGCCAGCAGCTCGGGGACAGGGGGCTTTCCCTACGAGCAGTACTTC; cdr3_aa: CASSSGTGGFPYEQYF
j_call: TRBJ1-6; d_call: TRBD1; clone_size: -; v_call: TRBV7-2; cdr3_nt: TGTGCCAGCAGCGCGTCAGGGGGCGCTCGGAATTCACCCCTCCACTTT; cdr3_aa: CASSASGGARNSPLHF
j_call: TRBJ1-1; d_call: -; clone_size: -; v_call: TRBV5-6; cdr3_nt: TGTGCCAGCAGCTTGGAAGGGGGAGCTTTCTTT; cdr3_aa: CASSLEGGAFF
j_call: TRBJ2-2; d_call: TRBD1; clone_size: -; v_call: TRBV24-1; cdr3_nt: TGTGCCACCAGTGATGCGGACAGGGGGCGCACCGGGGAGCTGTTTTTT; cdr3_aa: CATSDADRGRTGELFF
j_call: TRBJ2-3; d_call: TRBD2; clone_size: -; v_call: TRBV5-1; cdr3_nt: TGCGCCAGCAGCCTGGGACTAGCGGGGGATACAGATACGCAGTATTTT; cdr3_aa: CASSLGLAGDTDTQYF
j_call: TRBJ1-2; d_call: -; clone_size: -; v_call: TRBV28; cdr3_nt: TGTGCCAGCAGTTTTTCAAACCGGTATGGCTACACCTTC; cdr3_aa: CASSFSNRYGYTF
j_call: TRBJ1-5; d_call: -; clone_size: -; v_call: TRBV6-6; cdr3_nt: TGTGCCAGCTCGAACGGGGGGGCGCGGAGCAATCAGCCCCAGCATTTT; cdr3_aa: CASSNGGARSNQPQHF
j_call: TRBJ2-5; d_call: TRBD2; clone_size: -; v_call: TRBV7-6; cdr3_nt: TGTGCCAGCAGCCTGGGACTAGCGGGGGGCCGGGCGATGGAGACCCAGTACTTC; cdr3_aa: CASSLGLAGGRAMETQYF
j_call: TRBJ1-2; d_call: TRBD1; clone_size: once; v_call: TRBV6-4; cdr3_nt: TGTGCCAGCAGTGACCGGGACAGGGGCCCCTACACCTTC; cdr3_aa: CASSDRDRGPYTF
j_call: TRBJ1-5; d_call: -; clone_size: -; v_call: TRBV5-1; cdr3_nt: TGCGCCAGCAGCTTGTATACGGGACAGCCCCAGCATTTT; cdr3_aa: CASSLYTGQPQHF
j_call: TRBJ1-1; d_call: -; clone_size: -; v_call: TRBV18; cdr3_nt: TGTGCCAGCTCACCACGGGACATGGACACTGAAGCTTTCTTT; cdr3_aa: CASSPRDMDTEAFF
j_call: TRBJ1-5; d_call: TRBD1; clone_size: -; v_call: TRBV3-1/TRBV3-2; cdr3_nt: TGTGCCAGCGGACAGGGCGGCAATCAGCCCCAGCATTTT; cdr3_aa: CASGQGGNQPQHF
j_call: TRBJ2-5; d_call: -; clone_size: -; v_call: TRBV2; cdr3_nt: TGTGCCAGCAGGGGGGGGCAACCTGGGGCAGAGACCCAGTACTTC; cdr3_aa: CASRGGQPGAETQYF
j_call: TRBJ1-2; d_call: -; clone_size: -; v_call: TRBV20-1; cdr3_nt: TGCAGTGCTCCGGGGGAAGGCTACACCTTC; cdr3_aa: CSAPGEGYTF
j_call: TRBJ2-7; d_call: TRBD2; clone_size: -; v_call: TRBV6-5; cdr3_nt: TGTGCCAGCAGCCGGCGGGGGACCAGCTCCTACGAGCAGTACTTC; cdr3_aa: CASSRRGTSSYEQYF
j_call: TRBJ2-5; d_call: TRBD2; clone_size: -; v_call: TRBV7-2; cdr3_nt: TGTGCCAGCAGCTCCCGTAGCGGGGGGCGGGAGACCCAGTACTTC; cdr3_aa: CASSSRSGGRETQYF
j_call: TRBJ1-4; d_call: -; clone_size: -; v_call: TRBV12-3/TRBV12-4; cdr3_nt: TGTGCCAGCGCGGGGGGATCTAATGAAAAACTGTTTTTT; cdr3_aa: CASAGGSNEKLFF
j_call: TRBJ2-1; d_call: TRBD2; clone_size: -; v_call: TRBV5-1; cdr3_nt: TGCGCCAGCAGCTTAGGGCGGGGGGCTAGCTCCTACAATGAGCAGTTCTTC; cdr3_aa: CASSLGRGASSYNEQFF
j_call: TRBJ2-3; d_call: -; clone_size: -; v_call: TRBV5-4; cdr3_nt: TGTGCCAGCAGCACCGAGGCCACAGATACGCAGTATTTT; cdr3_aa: CASSTEATDTQYF
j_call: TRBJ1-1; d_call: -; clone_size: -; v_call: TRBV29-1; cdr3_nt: TGCAGCGTTGAAATAGGGGGTAGATTGAAAGCTTTCTTT; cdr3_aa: CSVEIGGRLKAFF
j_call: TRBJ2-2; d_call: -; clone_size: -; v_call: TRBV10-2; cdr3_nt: TGCGCCAGCAGTGACAGGGGCTACACCGGGGAGCTGTTTTTT; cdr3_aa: CASSDRGYTGELFF
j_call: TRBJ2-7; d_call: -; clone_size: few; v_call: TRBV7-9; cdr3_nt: TGTGCCAGCAGCCACCTGAGGGGGAAGTTGTACGACTACGAGCAGTACTTC; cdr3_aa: CASSHLRGKLYDYEQYF
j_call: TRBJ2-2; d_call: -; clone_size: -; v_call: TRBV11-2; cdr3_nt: TGTGCCAGCAGCCCAAGATGGGGGGGCGGGCACACCGGGGAGCTGTTTTTT; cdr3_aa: CASSPRWGGGHTGELFF
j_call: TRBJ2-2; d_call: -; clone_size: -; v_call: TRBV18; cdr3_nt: TGTGCCAGCTCACCACGGTCGGTCCACACCGGGGAGCTGTTTTTT; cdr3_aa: CASSPRSVHTGELFF
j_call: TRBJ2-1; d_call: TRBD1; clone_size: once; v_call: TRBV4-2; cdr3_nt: TGTGCCAGCAGCCAAGGAGACAGGGCCGATGAGCAGTTCTTC; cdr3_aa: CASSQGDRADEQFF
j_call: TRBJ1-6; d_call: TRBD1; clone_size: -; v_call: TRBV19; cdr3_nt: TGTGCCAGTAGTCCCGGGACAGGTTTCAATTCACCCCTCCACTTT; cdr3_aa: CASSPGTGFNSPLHF
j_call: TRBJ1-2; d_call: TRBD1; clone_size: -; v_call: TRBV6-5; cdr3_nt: TGTGCCACGGGACAGGGAAGCTATGGCTACACCTTC; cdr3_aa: CATGQGSYGYTF
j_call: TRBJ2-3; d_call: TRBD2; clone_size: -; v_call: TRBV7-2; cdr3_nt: TGTGCCAGCATCACACCCCCATCTAGCGGGGGTGAAGATACGCAGTATTTT; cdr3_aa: CASITPPSSGGEDTQYF
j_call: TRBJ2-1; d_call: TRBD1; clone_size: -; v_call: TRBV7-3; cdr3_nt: TGTGCCAGCAGCTTATATGGGACAGGGTCGTACAATGAGCAGTTCTTC; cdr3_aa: CASSLYGTGSYNEQFF
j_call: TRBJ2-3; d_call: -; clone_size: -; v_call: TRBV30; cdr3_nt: TGTGCCTGGAGTGCCGCTTTGGGGGGAGGTTTGGGGGATACGCAGTATTTT; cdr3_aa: CAWSAALGGGLGDTQYF
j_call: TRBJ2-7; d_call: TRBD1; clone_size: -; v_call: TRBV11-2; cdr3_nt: TGTGCCAGCAGCTCCTACAGGGGGCGCGACTACGAGCAGTACTTC; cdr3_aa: CASSSYRGRDYEQYF
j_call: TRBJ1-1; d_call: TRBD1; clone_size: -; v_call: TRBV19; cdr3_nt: TGTGCCAGTAGTCTTCAGGGGGCTACCGCTGAAGCTTTCTTT; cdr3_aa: CASSLQGATAEAFF
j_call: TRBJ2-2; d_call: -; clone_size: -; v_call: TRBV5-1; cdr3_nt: TGCGCCAGCAGCTTGATAGAGGAGGACACCGGGGAGCTGTTTTTT; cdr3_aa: CASSLIEEDTGELFF
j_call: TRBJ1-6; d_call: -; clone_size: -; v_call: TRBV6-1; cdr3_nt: TGTGCCAGCAGTGAACCTTTTAGCGGGACGGCGAATAATTCACCCCTCCACTTT; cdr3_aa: CASSEPFSGTANNSPLHF
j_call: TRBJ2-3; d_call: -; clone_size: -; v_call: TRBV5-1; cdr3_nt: TGCGCCAGCACCATGACTACGACTAGCACAGATACGCAGTATTTT; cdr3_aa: CASTMTTTSTDTQYF
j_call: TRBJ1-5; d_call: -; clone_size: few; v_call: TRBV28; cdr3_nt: TGTGCCAGCACCCCTTTGGGGGCGAGCAATCAGCCCCAGCATTTT; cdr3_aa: CASTPLGASNQPQHF